Described below is a single TCR beta chain sequence and its context. Its antigen remains unidentified. This specimen comes from a study of graft-versus-host responses after intestinal transplantation. Study as a whole: Once they had received anti-thymocyte globulin induction, all recipients took tacrolimus and steroids for around 3 years.

The data were produced by immunoSEQ multiplex PCR, yet TCRdb's version contains in-frame clones alone and is incomplete. The data hold 7,500 to 9,500 clones, with nearly 85% observed a single time. Tissue from the graft was processed to free its intraepithelial and lamina propria lymphocytes. The germline CDR1 and CDR2 sequences are KGHSH and LQKENI. Trimming stripped 6 bases from V and 5 bases from J, with 22 bases between. CDR3 length: 16 amino acids. Study-wide findings and caveats: Allografts carried high graft-versus-host to host-versus-graft clonal ratios in patients having graft-donor T cell macrochimerism. Circulating GvH clone levels at their peak were associated with HvG declines (early post-transplant). Some GvH clones appeared in ileal mucosa or blood before recipient bone marrow.

The origin of this receptor is a human patient who received an intestinal transplant, so some T cells may come from the graft donor. The sequenced sample was ileum tissue, obtained 120 to 130 days after transplant. The rearrangement joins TRBV18 to TRBJ2-5, with a tentative D call TRBD2 (6 bases). CDR3 DNA: TGTGCCAGCTCTCAGGGTCACGTGGAGGGGCGCGAGACCCAGTACTTC. It translates to CASSQGHVEGRETQYF.